This TCR beta chain was identified during a study of blood T cell repertoires in COVID-19. Study information: In each case, the material was cDNA or gDNA derived from T cells, B-cell-depleted T cells, or PBMCs.

This CDR3 has 15 amino acids. Germline CDR1 MDHEN, CDR2 SYDVKM. Trimming cost V 3 bases and J 9 bases, with 18 bases left between them. TCRdb keeps only in-frame clones here, not all; method: immunoSEQ multiplex PCR. The repertoire has some 250,000 clones, around 86% of them found once; the top ten carry roughly 1.9%. The rearrangement uses TRBV28 and TRBJ1-3, with D perhaps matching TRBD1 (6 bases). Specimen: peripheral blood. This clonotype was sampled from a man aged 30 to 45 who had recovered from COVID-19. The CDR3 nucleotides read TGTGCCAGCAGTTTCAGTTGGGGCCTAGGGGGCACCATATATTTT. Protein sequence: CASSFSWGLGGTIYF. Full variable domain (rest looked up from reference TRBV28 and TRBJ1-3): DVKVTQSSRYLVKRTGEKVFLECVQDMDHENMFWYRQDPGLGLRLIYFSYDVKMKEKGDIPEGYSVSREKKERFSLILESASTNQTSMYLCASSFSWGLGGTIYFGEGSWLTVV.